What follows describes a single T cell receptor beta chain. Data came from immunoSEQ multiplex PCR; TCRdb stores just in-frame clones and leaves some out. The table lists about 64,000 clones, 80% to 95% of them singletons. This entry belongs to a study of T cell changes during pregnancy in multiple sclerosis. The source is a female donor with multiple sclerosis, enrolled in a pregnancy study. The source was peripheral blood, collected in the second trimester of pregnancy.

CDR3 residues: CASSLLRPGELFF. CDR3 DNA sequence: TGTGCCAGCAGTTTATTGAGGCCCGGGGAGCTGTTTTTT. The V call is TRBV27, the J call TRBJ2-2; D gene ambiguous. This CDR3 has 13 residues. CDR1 is MNHEY and CDR2 is SMNVEV in the germline V gene (reference sequence). Trimming left V 1 base short and J 6 bases short, with 6 bases between.